These 15 T cell receptor beta chains were sequenced from one sample in a study of cytomegalovirus exposure and HLA in healthy donors. The PCR employed 60 Vbeta primers together with 13 Jbeta primers. Sequencing was performed with immunoSEQ multiplex PCR; in TCRdb, only in-frame clones are kept and a portion is missing. Of about 150,000 clones in the sample, roughly 70% were seen once. Sequencing was performed on PBMCs. These receptors were obtained from a man aged 18 to 29 in good health and CMV-seropositive.

The chain links TRBV2 to TRBJ1-4; 8 bases agree with TRBD1. This CDR3 spans 15 amino acids. The germline gives CDR1 SNHLY, CDR2 FYNNEI. V shed 6 bases and J 7 bases; nucleotides not matched to a gene: 10. CDR3 in DNA: TGTGCCAGCAGCCTCGGACAGGGAGAATCTGAAAAACTGTTTTTT. It encodes CASSLGQGESEKLFF. The full variable domain, rest sourced from reference TRBV2 and TRBJ1-4, is EPEVTQTPSHQVTQMGQEVILRCVPISNHLYFYWYRQILGQKVEFLVSFYNNEISEKSEIFDDQFSVERPDGSNFTLKIRSTKLEDSAMYFCASSLGQGESEKLFFGSGTQLSVL.

V usage is TRBV5-6 and J usage is TRBJ1-3; D is unresolved. Between the trimmed V and J ends, which lost 2 bases and 0 bases, there was a span of 9 bases. In germline, CDR1 is SGHDT, CDR2 YYEEEE. The CDR3 extends over 15 amino acids. CDR3 residues: CASSFYGGSGNTIYF. The CDR3 DNA sequence: TGTGCCAGCAGCTTTTACGGAGGCTCTGGAAACACCATATATTTT.

The gene calls are TRBV19 and TRBJ2-3; TRBD2 agrees at 7 bases. Germline V gene data show CDR1 as LNHDA and CDR2 as SQIVND (reference sequence). CDR3 length: 16 amino acids. J gave up 0 bases and V 3 bases, and 6 bases lay outside the gene matches. This chain's CDR3 is CASSMGGRVSTDTQYF. CDR3 in DNA: TGTGCCAGTAGTATGGGAGGGAGGGTAAGCACAGATACGCAGTATTTT.

The chain uses TRBV5-5 and TRBJ2-7, with a weak D call TRBD2 (6 bases). Per germline, CDR1 SGHKS and CDR2 YYEKEE (reference sequence). Trimming cost V 0 bases and J 2 bases, with 12 bases left between them. The CDR3 is 15 amino acids. CDR3 coding DNA: TGTGCCAGCAGCTTGGCCGTGACTAGAGCCTACGAGCAGTACTTC. Translation gives CASSLAVTRAYEQYF.

The chain couples TRBV6-5 to TRBJ1-3, with 7 bases matching TRBD1. The J segment lost 4 bases and the V segment lost 4 bases, leaving 7 bases of the junction unmatched. From germline, CDR1 is MNHEY and CDR2 SVGAGI. This CDR3 region has 15 residues. This CDR3 is CASSSDGTAGNTIYF. The CDR3 DNA follows: TGTGCCAGCAGTTCGGACGGGACAGCAGGAAACACCATATATTTT.

This clone was observed once. The chain carries TRBV28 and TRBJ2-5, with D possibly matching TRBD1 (5 bases). The tail of the sequence fits TRBJ2-7 better, so the J call may be wrong. The germline CDR1 and CDR2 sequences are MDHEN and SYDVKM. CDR3 length equals 14 residues. CDR3 nucleotide sequence: TGTGCCAGCAGTTCCCCCCAGGGATGGTACGAGCAGTACTTC. Translation: CASSSPQGWYEQYF.

This clone was recorded once. The V call is TRBV28, the J call TRBJ2-7, with 8 bases that match TRBD2. Germline CDR1 reads MDHEN; CDR2 reads SYDVKM. V trimming: 2 bases; J trimming: 2 bases; junction bases outside the gene matches: 2. The CDR3 consists of 14 residues. In nucleotides, the CDR3 is TGTGCCAGCAGTTTAGGCGGGGGGACCTACGAGCAGTACTTC. Translation: CASSLGGGTYEQYF.

This clone was detected a few times. This CDR3 is CASSSGTPSSYEQYF. Here the CDR3 DNA reads TGCGCCAGCAGCTCCGGGACACCGAGCTCCTACGAGCAGTACTTC. The gene calls are TRBV5-1 and TRBJ2-7, with a tentative D call TRBD1 (6 bases). Trimming shortened V by 3 bases and J by 0 bases, and 13 bases separated the two germline ends. The CDR3 runs to 15 residues. The germline CDR1 and CDR2 sequences are SGHRS and YFSETQ.

The chain is built from TRBV2 and TRBJ1-2; a weak D match, TRBD1 (6 bases). This CDR3 comprises 15 residues. V shed 1 base and J shed 4 bases, with 13 bases lying between them. Germline CDR1 reads SNHLY; CDR2 reads FYNNEI. The CDR3 coding sequence is TGTGCCAGCAGTGAAGAGCGATCAGGGGCCTATGGCTACACCTTC. This codes for CASSEERSGAYGYTF.

The sample holds one count of this clone. V usage is TRBV19 and J usage is TRBJ1-5; a weak D match, TRBD1 (6 bases). The V and J ends lost 5 bases and 4 bases respectively, with 9 bases between them. CDR1 and CDR2 (germline): LNHDA, SQIVND (reference sequence). This CDR3 spans 13 amino acids. The CDR3 DNA sequence: TGTGCCAGTAGTGATCAGGGGAATCAGCCCCAGCATTTT. Its protein is CASSDQGNQPQHF. Variable domain in full (rest from reference TRBV19 and TRBJ1-5): DGGITQSPKYLFRKEGQNVTLSCEQNLNHDAMYWYRQDPGQGLRLIYYSQIVNDFQKGDIAEGYSVSREKKESFPLTVTSAQKNPTAFYLCASSDQGNQPQHFGDGTRLSIL.

This clone was recorded a few times. The rearrangement joins TRBV6-5 to TRBJ2-4; unclear D gene. Germline V CDR1 and CDR2: MNHEY, SVGAGI. The germline V and J ends were trimmed by 2 bases and 1 base, with 6 bases remaining between them. The CDR3 consists of 14 residues. CDR3 amino acids: CASSYPGAKNIQYF. The CDR3 DNA reads TGTGCCAGCAGTTACCCCGGGGCCAAAAACATTCAGTACTTC.

The gene calls are TRBV5-4 and TRBJ1-2; D is unclear. There are 15 residues in the CDR3. Germline values: CDR1 SGHNT, CDR2 YYREEE (reference sequence). Between the trimmed V and J ends, which lost 2 bases and 4 bases, there was a span of 15 bases. The CDR3 region has the DNA TGTGCCAGCAGCTTAATTCATTTTAGGAGCTATGGCTACACCTTC. Its protein is CASSLIHFRSYGYTF.

The CDR3 loop is CASSLAGGQETQYF. Written as DNA, the CDR3 is TGCGCCAGCAGCCTAGCGGGGGGGCAGGAGACCCAGTACTTC. The chain is built from TRBV5-1 and TRBJ2-5; TRBD2 matches at 12 bases. With 4 bases clipped from V and 5 bases from J, the junction kept 3 bases outside the gene matches. Germline V gives CDR1 SGHRS, CDR2 YFSETQ. This CDR3 has 14 amino acids.

The gene calls are TRBV7-2 and TRBJ2-5; D is undetermined. The germline V and J ends were trimmed by 5 bases and 5 bases, with 15 bases remaining between them. The CDR3 extends over 14 amino acids. Germline-derived CDR1 and CDR2 are SGHTA and FQGNSA. The CDR3 reads CASSANPVQETQYF. CDR3 bases: TGTGCCAGCAGCGCCAACCCTGTGCAGGAGACCCAGTACTTC.

This clone has a handful of counts. The V call is TRBV5-1, the J call TRBJ2-1; possible D gene TRBD2, 6 bases. The CDR3 has 15 amino acids. Germline loops: CDR1 SGHRS, CDR2 YFSETQ. Trimming removed 2 bases at V and 0 bases at J, with 9 bases between. For the CDR3, the DNA is TGCGCCAGCAGCTTCTCGGGACTCTCCTACAATGAGCAGTTCTTC. This translates into CASSFSGLSYNEQFF.